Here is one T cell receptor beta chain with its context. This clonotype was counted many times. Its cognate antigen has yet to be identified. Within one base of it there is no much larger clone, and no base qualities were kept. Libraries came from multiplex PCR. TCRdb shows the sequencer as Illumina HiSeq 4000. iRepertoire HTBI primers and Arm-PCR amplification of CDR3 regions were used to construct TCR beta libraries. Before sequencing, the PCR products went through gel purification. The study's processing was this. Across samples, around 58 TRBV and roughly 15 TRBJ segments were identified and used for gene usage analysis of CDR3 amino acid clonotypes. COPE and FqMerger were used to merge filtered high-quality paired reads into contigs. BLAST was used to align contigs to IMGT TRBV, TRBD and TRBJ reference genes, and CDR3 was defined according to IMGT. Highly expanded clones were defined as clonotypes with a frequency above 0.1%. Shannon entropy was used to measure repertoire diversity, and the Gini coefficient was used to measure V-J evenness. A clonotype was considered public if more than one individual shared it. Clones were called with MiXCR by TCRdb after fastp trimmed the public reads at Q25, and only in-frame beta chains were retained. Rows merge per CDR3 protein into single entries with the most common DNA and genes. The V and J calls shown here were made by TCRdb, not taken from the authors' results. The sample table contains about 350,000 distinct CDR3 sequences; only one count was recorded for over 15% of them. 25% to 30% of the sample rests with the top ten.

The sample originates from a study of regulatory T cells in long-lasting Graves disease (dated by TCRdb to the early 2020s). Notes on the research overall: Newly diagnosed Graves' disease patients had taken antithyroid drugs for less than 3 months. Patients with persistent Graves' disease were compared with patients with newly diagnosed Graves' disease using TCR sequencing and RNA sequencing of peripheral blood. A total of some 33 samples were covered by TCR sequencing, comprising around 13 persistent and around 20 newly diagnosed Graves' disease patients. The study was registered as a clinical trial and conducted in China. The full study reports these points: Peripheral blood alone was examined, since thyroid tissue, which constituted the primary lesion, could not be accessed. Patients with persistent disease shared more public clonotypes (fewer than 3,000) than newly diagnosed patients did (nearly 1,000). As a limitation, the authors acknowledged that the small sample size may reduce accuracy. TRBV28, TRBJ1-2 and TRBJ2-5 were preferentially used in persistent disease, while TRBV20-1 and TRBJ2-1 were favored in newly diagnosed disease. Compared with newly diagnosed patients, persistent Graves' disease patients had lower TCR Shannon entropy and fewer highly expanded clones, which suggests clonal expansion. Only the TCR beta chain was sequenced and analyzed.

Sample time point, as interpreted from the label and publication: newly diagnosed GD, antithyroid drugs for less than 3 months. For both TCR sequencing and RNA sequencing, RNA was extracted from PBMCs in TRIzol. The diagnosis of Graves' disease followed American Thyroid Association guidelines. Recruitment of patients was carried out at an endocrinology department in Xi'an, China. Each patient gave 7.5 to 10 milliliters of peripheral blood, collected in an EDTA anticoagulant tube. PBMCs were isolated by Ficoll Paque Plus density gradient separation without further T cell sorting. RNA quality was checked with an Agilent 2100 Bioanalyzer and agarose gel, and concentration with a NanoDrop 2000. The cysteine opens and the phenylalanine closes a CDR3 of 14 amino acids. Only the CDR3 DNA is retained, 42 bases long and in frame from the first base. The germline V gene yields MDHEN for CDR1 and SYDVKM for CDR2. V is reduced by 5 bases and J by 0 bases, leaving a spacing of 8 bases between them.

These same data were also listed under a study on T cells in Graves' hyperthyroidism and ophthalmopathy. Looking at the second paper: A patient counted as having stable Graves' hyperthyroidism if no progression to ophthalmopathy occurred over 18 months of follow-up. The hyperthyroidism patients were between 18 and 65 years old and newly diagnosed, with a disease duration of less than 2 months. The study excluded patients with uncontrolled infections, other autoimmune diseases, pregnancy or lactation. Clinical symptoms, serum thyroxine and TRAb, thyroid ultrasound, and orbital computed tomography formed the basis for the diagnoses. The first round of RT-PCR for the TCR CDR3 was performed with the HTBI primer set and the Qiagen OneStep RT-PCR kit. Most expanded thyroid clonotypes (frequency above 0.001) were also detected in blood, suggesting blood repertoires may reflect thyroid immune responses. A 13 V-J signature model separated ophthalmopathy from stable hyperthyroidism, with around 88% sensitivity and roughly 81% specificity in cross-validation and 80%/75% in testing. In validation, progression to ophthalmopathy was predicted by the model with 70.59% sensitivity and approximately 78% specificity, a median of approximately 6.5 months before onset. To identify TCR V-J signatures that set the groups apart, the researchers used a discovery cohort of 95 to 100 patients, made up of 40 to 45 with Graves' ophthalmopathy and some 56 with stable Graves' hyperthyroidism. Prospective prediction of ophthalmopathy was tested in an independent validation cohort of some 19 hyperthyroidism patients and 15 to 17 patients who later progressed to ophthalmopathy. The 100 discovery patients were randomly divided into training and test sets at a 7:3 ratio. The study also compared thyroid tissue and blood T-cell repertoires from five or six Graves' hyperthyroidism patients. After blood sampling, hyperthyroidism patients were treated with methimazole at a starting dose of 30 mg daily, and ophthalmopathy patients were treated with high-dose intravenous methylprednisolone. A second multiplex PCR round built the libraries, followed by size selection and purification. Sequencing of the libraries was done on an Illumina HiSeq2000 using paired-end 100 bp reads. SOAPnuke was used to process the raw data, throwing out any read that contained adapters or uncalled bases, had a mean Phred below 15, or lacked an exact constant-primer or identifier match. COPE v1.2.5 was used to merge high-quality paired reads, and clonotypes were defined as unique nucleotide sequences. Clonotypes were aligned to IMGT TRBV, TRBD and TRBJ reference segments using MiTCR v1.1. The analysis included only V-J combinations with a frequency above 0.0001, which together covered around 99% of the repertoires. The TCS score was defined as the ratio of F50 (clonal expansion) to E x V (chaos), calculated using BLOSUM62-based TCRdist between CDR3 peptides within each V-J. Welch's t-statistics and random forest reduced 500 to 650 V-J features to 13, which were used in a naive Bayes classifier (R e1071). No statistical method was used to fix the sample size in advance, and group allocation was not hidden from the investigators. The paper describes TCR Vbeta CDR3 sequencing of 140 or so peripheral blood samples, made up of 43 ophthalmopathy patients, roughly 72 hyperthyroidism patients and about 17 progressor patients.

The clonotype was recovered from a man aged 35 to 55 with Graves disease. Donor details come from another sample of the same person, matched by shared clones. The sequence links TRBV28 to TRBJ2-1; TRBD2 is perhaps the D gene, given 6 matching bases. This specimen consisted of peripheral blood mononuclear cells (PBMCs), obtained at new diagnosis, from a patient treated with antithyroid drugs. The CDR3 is CASSHGGSYNEQFF. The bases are TGTGCCAGCAGTCACGGGGGCTCCTACAATGAGCAGTTCTTC.